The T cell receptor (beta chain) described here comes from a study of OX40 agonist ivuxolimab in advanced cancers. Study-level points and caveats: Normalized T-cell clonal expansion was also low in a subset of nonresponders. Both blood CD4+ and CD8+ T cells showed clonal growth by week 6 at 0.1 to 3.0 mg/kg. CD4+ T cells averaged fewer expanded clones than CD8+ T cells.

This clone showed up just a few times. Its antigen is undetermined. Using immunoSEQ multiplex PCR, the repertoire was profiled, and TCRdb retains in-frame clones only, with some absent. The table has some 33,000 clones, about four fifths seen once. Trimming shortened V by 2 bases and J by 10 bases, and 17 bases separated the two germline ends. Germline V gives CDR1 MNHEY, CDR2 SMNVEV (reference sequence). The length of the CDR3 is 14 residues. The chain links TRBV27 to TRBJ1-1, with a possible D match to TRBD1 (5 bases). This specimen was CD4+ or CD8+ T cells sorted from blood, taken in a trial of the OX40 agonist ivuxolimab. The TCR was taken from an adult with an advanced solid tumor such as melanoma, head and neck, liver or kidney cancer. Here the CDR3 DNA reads TGTGCCAGCAGTTTAGGGACTCCCGGGGGGAGAGCTTTCTTT. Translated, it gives CASSLGTPGGRAFF.